This TCR beta chain was profiled in a study of cytomegalovirus exposure and HLA in healthy donors. Study at large: Researchers found that approximately 85% of some 400 genotyped donors fell within the Caucasian-associated ancestry cluster. Study-level findings and limits: TCR beta sequences reportedly predicted most subjects' HLA-A and HLA-B alleles accurately. Among immune exposure information, only CMV serostatus was available.

All the people who gave samples were healthy bone marrow donors. CDR1 and CDR2 (germline): MNHNS, SASEGT. With 6 bases removed from V and 0 bases from J, the gap between germline ends came to 11 bases. The CDR3 is 14 residues long. 60 Vbeta and 13 Jbeta primers were used in PCR. The table came from immunoSEQ multiplex PCR; TCRdb's copy has only in-frame clones and leaves some out. This repertoire shows roughly 110,000 clones, 71% found once; its top ten account for 2.8%. In the case of this clone: Its antigen is still unknown.

This TCR derives from a female donor in good health and CMV-seronegative. The rearrangement uses TRBV6-1 and TRBJ1-1; unclear D gene. The sequenced sample consisted of PBMCs. The CDR3 DNA sequence: TGTGCCAGCAGGGCGGAGCAGATGAACACTGAAGCTTTCTTT. Protein: CASRAEQMNTEAFF.